The 29 T cell receptor beta chains below were found in one sample sequenced in a study of technical replicates of blood from a handful of donors. The protocol was immunoSEQ multiplex PCR, while the TCRdb copy is restricted to in-frame clones and leaves out a portion. The sample lists 85,000 to 100,000 clones; approximately 96% were seen once. The sequenced sample was T cells isolated from PBMCs. The receptors here all came from a human donor in good health.

The V and J genes are TRBV5-1 and TRBJ2-3, with D perhaps TRBD1 (5 bases). Germline V lookup: CDR1 SGHRS, CDR2 YFSETQ. The V gene lost 3 bases and the J gene lost 2 bases, with 13 bases spanning the gap. This CDR3 contains 15 residues. The chain's CDR3 is CASSSGRQPTDTQYF. The CDR3 DNA reads as TGCGCCAGCAGCTCAGGACGACAGCCCACAGATACGCAGTATTTT.

J is TRBJ2-1 and V is TRBV19, with 8 bases matching TRBD1. The V gene end was trimmed by 1 base and the J gene end by 3 bases; junction bases not matched to a gene: 5. This CDR3 comprises 16 residues. Germline assignment: CDR1 LNHDA and CDR2 SQIVND (reference sequence). In DNA, the CDR3 is TGTGCCAGTAGTATAGTTTCACAGGGGGTCTACAATGAGCAGTTCTTC. Protein product: CASSIVSQGVYNEQFF.

The J gene is TRBJ2-1, the V gene TRBV14; maybe TRBD1 (5 bases). The V end was cut by 1 base, the J end by 2 bases, with 15 bases between. The CDR3 extends over 17 amino acids. Germline CDR1 is SGHDN and CDR2 is FVKESK. CDR3 in amino acids: CASSQGVGSGPYNEQFF. In DNA form, the CDR3 reads TGTGCCAGCAGCCAAGGCGTAGGGTCAGGGCCCTACAATGAGCAGTTCTTC.

CDR3 DNA: TGCGCCAGCAGCCAAGAACGCAGGCCAACATACTACAATGAGCAGTTCTTC. Its translation is CASSQERRPTYYNEQFF. The chain combines TRBV4-1 with TRBJ2-1; D is undetermined. Trimming shortened V by 0 bases and J by 3 bases, and 15 bases separated the two germline ends. The CDR3 has 17 amino acids. Germline assignment: CDR1 MGHRA and CDR2 YSYEKL.

DNA of the CDR3: TGTGCCGCCCGGGACAGGAGTTCACCCCTCCACTTT. Protein product: CAARDRSSPLHF. This chain links TRBV6-1 with TRBJ1-6; 8 positions match TRBD1. Unmatched junction bases numbered 6, after V lost 11 bases and J lost 9 bases. The germline V gene has CDR1 MNHNS and CDR2 SASEGT. This CDR3 has 12 residues.

The chain combines TRBV13 with TRBJ2-2, with D hard to call. Germline V gives CDR1 PRHDT, CDR2 FYEKMQ (reference sequence). The CDR3 has 13 amino acids. Trimming shortened V by 6 bases and J by 7 bases, and 12 bases separated the two germline ends. The CDR3 reads CASSRLSVGELFF. The CDR3 bases are TGTGCCAGCAGTCGTCTTTCGGTCGGGGAGCTGTTTTTT. Full variable domain (remainder filled in from reference TRBV13 and TRBJ2-2): AAGVIQSPRHLIKEKRETATLKCYPIPRHDTVYWYQQGPGQDPQFLISFYEKMQSDKGSIPDRFSAQQFSDYHSELNMSSLELGDSALYFCASSRLSVGELFFGEGSRLTVL.

The chain combines TRBV10-1 with TRBJ2-2; D might be TRBD1 (5 bases). In germline, CDR1 is WNHNN, CDR2 SYGVQD (reference sequence). The CDR3 contains 15 residues. Trimming took 1 base from V and 1 from J, leaving 7 bases between them. Here the CDR3 DNA reads TGCGCCAGCAGTGAGTTAAGGGGGAACACCGGGGAGCTGTTTTTT. This translates into CASSELRGNTGELFF.

The gene calls are TRBV5-4 and TRBJ2-1, with D maybe TRBD1 (5 bases). The CDR3 contains 14 residues. Trimming took 1 base from V and 8 from J, leaving 13 bases between them. From germline, CDR1 is SGHNT and CDR2 YYREEE (reference sequence). The CDR3 is CASSLWQGFDEQFF. CDR3 in DNA: TGTGCCAGCAGCTTGTGGCAGGGCTTCGATGAGCAGTTCTTC. The variable domain in full, completed from reference TRBV5-4 and TRBJ2-1, reads ETGVTQSPTHLIKTRGQQVTLRCSSQSGHNTVSWYQQALGQGPQFIFQYYREEENGRGNFPPRFSGLQFPNYSSELNVNALELDDSALYLCASSLWQGFDEQFFGPGTRLTVL.

This chain joins TRBV5-3 and TRBJ2-7, with D possibly matching TRBD2 (5 bases). TRBV5-3 is marked as an open reading frame, function uncertain. The CDR3 loop spans 15 amino acids. V dropped 1 base and J dropped 0 bases, with 11 bases sitting between them. The CDR3 region is CARSLLAAASYEQYF. In DNA, the CDR3 is TGTGCCAGAAGCTTGCTAGCCGCTGCCTCCTACGAGCAGTACTTC.

This chain links TRBV5-1 with TRBJ2-3, with TRBD2 as a possible D gene (6 bases). There are 15 residues in the CDR3. Trimming cost V 0 bases and J 1 base, with 9 bases left between them. The germline gives CDR1 SGHRS, CDR2 YFSETQ. CDR3 region: CASSLAGEGTDTQYF. In DNA, the CDR3 is TGCGCCAGCAGCTTGGCGGGGGAGGGCACAGATACGCAGTATTTT.

This clone was seen more than once but under ten times. V usage is TRBV6-1 and J usage is TRBJ1-6; 8 nucleotides match TRBD1. This CDR3 has 13 amino acids. Germline V gene lookup returns CDR1 MNHNS and CDR2 SASEGT. With V trimmed by 10 bases and J by 5 bases, 4 bases remained unmatched. The DNA for the CDR3 is TGTGCCACCCAGGACAGGGATAATTCACCCCTCCACTTT. Its translation is CATQDRDNSPLHF.

The chain recombines TRBV9 with TRBJ2-7; 8 bases align to TRBD1. Germline lookup yields CDR1 SGDLS and CDR2 YYNGEE. The CDR3 is 14 amino acids. V gave up 0 bases and J gave up 3 bases; unmatched junction bases: 2. CDR3 in amino acids: CASSVGDRGYEQYF. CDR3 nucleotides: TGTGCCAGCAGCGTAGGAGACAGGGGCTACGAGCAGTACTTC.

This clone has only a few counts. Other nucleotide sequences from this sample produce the same CDR3. This rearrangement joins TRBV18 to TRBJ1-5, with 7 bases aligning to TRBD1. V lost 3 bases to trimming and J lost 6 bases; unmatched junction nucleotides: 5. This CDR3 comprises 14 residues. Looked up from germline, CDR1 is KGHSH and CDR2 is LQKENI. In nucleotides, the CDR3 is TGTGCCAGCTCACCGGAGGGGGCGAGTCAGCCCCAGCATTTT. It translates to CASSPEGASQPQHF.

This chain joins TRBV11-2 and TRBJ2-1; D perhaps matches TRBD2 (5 bases). Germline loops: CDR1 SGHAT, CDR2 FQNNGV. Trimming cost V 7 bases and J 3 bases, with 19 bases left between them. CDR3 size: 16 residues. In nucleotides, the CDR3 is TGTGCCAGCACTTCAATACCGGGGAGCATCTACAATGAGCAGTTCTTC. Translation gives CASTSIPGSIYNEQFF.

The rearrangement links TRBV6-1 to TRBJ2-7; 9 nucleotides agree with TRBD2. This CDR3 has 14 amino acids. CDR1 and CDR2 from the germline V gene are MNHNS and SASEGT. The J segment lost 2 bases and the V segment lost 5 bases, leaving 4 bases of the junction unmatched. The CDR3 region has the DNA TGTGCCAGCAGTCTAAGCGGGAGGCCCTACGAGCAGTACTTC. Residues: CASSLSGRPYEQYF.

This clone was seen once. The chain has TRBV15 and TRBJ1-2; D is perhaps TRBD1 (5 bases). V lost 0 bases and J 2 bases, leaving 7 bases between the germline ends. Germline CDR1 is LNHNV and CDR2 is YYDKDF (reference sequence). This CDR3 has 14 residues. The CDR3 protein is CATSRDRTNYGYTF. CDR3 DNA: TGTGCCACCAGCAGAGATAGGACAAACTATGGCTACACCTTC.

This chain connects TRBV7-6 to TRBJ2-7; a possible D gene is TRBD1 (5 bases). Germline V gene lookup returns CDR1 SGHVS and CDR2 FNYEAQ. The CDR3 loop spans 13 amino acids. V was cut by 4 bases and J by 6 bases, with 13 bases left in between. The CDR3 DNA is TGTGCCAGCAGCTCAAAGGGGTTACGCGAGCAGTACTTC. Translated, it gives CASSSKGLREQYF. Complete variable domain (other parts from reference TRBV7-6 and TRBJ2-7): GAGVSQSPRYKVTKRGQDVALRCDPISGHVSLYWYRQALGQGPEFLTYFNYEAQQDKSGLPNDRFSAERPEGSISTLTIQRTEQRDSAMYRCASSSKGLREQYFGPGTRLTVT.

The V gene is TRBV4-1, the J gene TRBJ2-7; TRBD1 aligns across 7 bases. This CDR3 contains 15 residues. Germline CDR1 reads MGHRA; CDR2 reads YSYEKL. V lost 2 bases to trimming and J lost 6 bases; unmatched junction nucleotides: 10. DNA for the CDR3: TGCGCCAGCAGCCAACGTTCAAAGGGGGCGGGCGAGCAGTACTTC. As protein: CASSQRSKGAGEQYF.

This chain uses TRBV9 with TRBJ2-2, with a weak D call TRBD2 (6 bases). CDR3 length: 16 amino acids. V was clipped by 3 bases and J by 3 bases, with 15 bases between them. The germline CDR1 and CDR2 sequences are SGDLS and YYNGEE. CDR3 loop: CASSARLESHTGELFF. CDR3 sequence (DNA): TGTGCCAGCAGCGCTAGACTAGAATCACACACCGGGGAGCTGTTTTTT.

This clone has a single count. V usage is TRBV6-6 and J usage is TRBJ1-1; D unclear. V was clipped by 6 bases and J by 2 bases, with 13 bases between them. The CDR3 runs to 14 residues. Germline V gene sequence: CDR1 MNHNY, CDR2 SVGAGI (reference sequence). As DNA, the CDR3 is TGTGCCAGCAGCGAAGGACTGGCAAACACTGAAGCTTTCTTT. This translates into CASSEGLANTEAFF.

The chain has TRBV18 and TRBJ1-1; D possibly corresponds to TRBD1 (5 bases). Looked up from germline, CDR1 is KGHSH and CDR2 is LQKENI. The CDR3 runs 14 residues. Deletions cut 6 bases from V and 4 bases from J, with 15 bases between. The CDR3 loop is CASSLTGFGTEAFF. CDR3 nucleotides: TGTGCCAGCTCTCTTACAGGTTTTGGCACTGAAGCTTTCTTT.

The rearrangement links TRBV25-1 to TRBJ2-5, with a tentative D call TRBD1 (6 bases). Judging by the DNA end, TRBJ2-7 fits better; the J call may be wrong. This CDR3 is 14 amino acids long. CDR1 and CDR2 from the germline V gene are MGHDK and SYGVNS. The CDR3 region is CASSERVDSYEQYF. The CDR3, as DNA: TGTGCCAGCAGTGAAAGGGTGGACAGCTACGAGCAGTACTTC.

The V and J genes are TRBV20-1 and TRBJ1-2, with a weak D call TRBD1 (5 bases). CDR3 length equals 11 residues. With 1 base removed from V and 5 bases from J, the gap between germline ends came to 5 bases. In germline, CDR1 is DFQATT, CDR2 SNEGSKA (reference sequence). The CDR3 DNA sequence: TGCAGTGCTAGAGGACAGTATGGCTACACCTTC. It codes for CSARGQYGYTF.

This clone was recorded once. The V and J genes are TRBV18 and TRBJ2-1; 10 bases line up with TRBD2. CDR1 is KGHSH and CDR2 is LQKENI in the germline V gene. The length of the CDR3 is 15 residues. J lost 8 bases, V lost 5 bases, and 9 bases had no gene match. The CDR3 nucleotides are TGTGCCAGCTCAATCGGAACTAGCGGGATCGATGAGCAGTTCTTC. This translates into CASSIGTSGIDEQFF.

This chain connects TRBV6-4 to TRBJ1-1, with D unclear. V was shortened by 8 bases and J by 8 bases, with 12 bases between the two germline ends. The CDR3 has 11 residues. CDR1 and CDR2 from the germline V gene are MRHNA and SNTAGT. CDR3 sequence: CASRFREEAFF. CDR3 nucleotides: TGTGCCAGCCGCTTTAGGGAGGAAGCTTTCTTT.

This chain links TRBV5-4 with TRBJ1-1, with 7 bases identical to TRBD1. The CDR3 contains 14 residues. Trimming cost V 4 bases and J 4 bases; bases outside gene matches: 7. Germline-derived CDR1 and CDR2 are SGHNT and YYREEE (reference sequence). In DNA, the CDR3 is TGTGCCAGCAGCCCAACCAGACAGGGCACTGAAGCTTTCTTT. It specifies CASSPTRQGTEAFF.

This chain connects TRBV11-2 to TRBJ2-7, with 9 nucleotides matching TRBD1. The CDR3 has 16 amino acids. Germline trimming cut 6 bases from V and 3 bases from J; bases unmatched to any gene: 12. CDR1 and CDR2 from the germline V gene are SGHAT and FQNNGV. The CDR3 nucleotides read TGTGCCAGCAGGACCCTCCGGGACAGGGACCACTACGAGCAGTACTTC. Protein sequence: CASRTLRDRDHYEQYF. The full variable domain, with the rest looked up from reference TRBV11-2 and TRBJ2-7, is EAGVAQSPRYKIIEKRQSVAFWCNPISGHATLYWYQQILGQGPKLLIQFQNNGVVDDSQLPKDRFSAERLKGVDSTLKIQPAKLEDSAVYLCASRTLRDRDHYEQYFGPGTRLTVT.

The chain joins TRBV5-1 to TRBJ2-7; TRBD1 is a possible D gene (6 bases). Trimming took 0 bases from V and 2 from J, leaving 9 bases between them. This CDR3 region has 14 residues. Germline lookup yields CDR1 SGHRS and CDR2 YFSETQ. In nucleotides, the CDR3 is TGCGCCAGCAGCTTGGGGACAGAGACCTACGAGCAGTACTTC. Its translation: CASSLGTETYEQYF.

The chain is built from TRBV5-4 and TRBJ2-7; no clear D. This CDR3 has 15 residues. Germline V gives CDR1 SGHNT, CDR2 YYREEE (reference sequence). V was trimmed by 4 bases and J by 4 bases, leaving 18 bases between them. The CDR3 spells CASSHIPTPVYEQYF. The CDR3 coding sequence is TGTGCCAGCAGCCACATTCCAACGCCCGTATACGAGCAGTACTTC.